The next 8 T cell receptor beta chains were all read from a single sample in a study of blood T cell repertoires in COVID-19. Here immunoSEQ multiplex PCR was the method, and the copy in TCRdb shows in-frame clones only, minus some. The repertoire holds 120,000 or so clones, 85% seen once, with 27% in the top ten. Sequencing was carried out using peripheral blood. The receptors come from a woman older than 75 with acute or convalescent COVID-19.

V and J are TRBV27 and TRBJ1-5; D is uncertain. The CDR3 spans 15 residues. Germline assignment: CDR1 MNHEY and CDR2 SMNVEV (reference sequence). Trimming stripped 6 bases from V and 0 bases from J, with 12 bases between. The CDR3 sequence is CASRTNRDSNQPQHF. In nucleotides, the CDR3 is TGTGCCAGCAGAACCAATAGAGATAGCAATCAGCCCCAGCATTTT.

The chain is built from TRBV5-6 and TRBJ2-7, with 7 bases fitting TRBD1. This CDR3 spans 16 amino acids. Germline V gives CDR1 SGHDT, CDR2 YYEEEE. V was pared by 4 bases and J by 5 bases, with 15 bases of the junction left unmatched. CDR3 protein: CASSRPQTGVRNEQYV. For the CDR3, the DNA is TGTGCCAGCAGCCGGCCCCAAACAGGGGTAAGGAACGAGCAGTACGTC.

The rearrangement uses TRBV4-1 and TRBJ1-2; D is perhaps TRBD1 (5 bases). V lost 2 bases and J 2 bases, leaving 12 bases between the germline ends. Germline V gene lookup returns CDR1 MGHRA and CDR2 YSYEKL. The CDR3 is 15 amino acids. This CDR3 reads CASSQQGVGNYGYTF. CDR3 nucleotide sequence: TGCGCCAGCAGCCAACAGGGTGTTGGGAACTATGGCTACACCTTC.

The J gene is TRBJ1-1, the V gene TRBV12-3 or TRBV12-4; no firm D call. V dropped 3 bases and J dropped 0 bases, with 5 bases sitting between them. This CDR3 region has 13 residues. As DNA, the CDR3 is TGTGCCAGCAGTTTCGAGCTGAACACTGAAGCTTTCTTT. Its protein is CASSFELNTEAFF.

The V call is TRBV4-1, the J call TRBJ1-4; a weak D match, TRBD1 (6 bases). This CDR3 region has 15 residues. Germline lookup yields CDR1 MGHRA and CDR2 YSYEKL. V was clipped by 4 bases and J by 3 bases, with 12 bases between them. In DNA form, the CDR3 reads TGCGCCAGCAGCCCCAGGACAGCCGCTAATGAAAAACTGTTTTTT. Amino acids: CASSPRTAANEKLFF.

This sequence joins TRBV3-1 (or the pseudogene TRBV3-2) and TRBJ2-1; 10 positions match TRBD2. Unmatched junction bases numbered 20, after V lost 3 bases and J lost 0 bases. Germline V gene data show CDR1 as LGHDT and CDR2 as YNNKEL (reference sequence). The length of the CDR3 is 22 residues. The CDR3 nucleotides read TGTGCCAGCAGCCATCCGTCCTCCGGGACTAGCGCAAAATTTAGCTCCTACAATGAGCAGTTCTTC. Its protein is CASSHPSSGTSAKFSSYNEQFF.

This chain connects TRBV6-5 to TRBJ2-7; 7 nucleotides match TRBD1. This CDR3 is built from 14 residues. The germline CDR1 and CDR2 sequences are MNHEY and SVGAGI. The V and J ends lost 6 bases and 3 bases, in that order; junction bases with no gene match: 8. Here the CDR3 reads CASRTTGLSYEQYV. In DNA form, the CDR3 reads TGTGCCAGCAGAACGACAGGGCTGAGCTACGAGCAGTACGTC.

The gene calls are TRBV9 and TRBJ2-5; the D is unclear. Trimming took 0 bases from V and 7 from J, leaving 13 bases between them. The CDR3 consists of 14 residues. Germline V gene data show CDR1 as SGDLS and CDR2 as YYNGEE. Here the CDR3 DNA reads TGTGCCAGCAGCGTAGATAGCAGAATGGGGACCCAGTACTTC. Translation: CASSVDSRMGTQYF.